Listed here is a single TCR beta chain. Original data processing: Estimation of nucleated cell counts relied on the amplification of reference gene primers. Using immunoSEQ multiplex PCR, the repertoire was profiled, and TCRdb retains in-frame clones only, with some absent. That table is the source of V, J and clone size, and D and trimming were worked out from the DNA. Of tens of thousands of clones in the sample, 82% were seen once. The data stem from a study of blood T cell repertoires in COVID-19. For the study at large: Specimens from acute and convalescent COVID-19 originated in the United States, Italy and Spain. PBMCs, B-cell-depleted T cells, or T cells provided the cDNA or gDNA that made up the material.

The CDR3 sequence is 16 residues long. The sample taken for sequencing was peripheral blood. The J gene is TRBJ1-1, the V gene TRBV1; TRBD1, the table's D call, lacks a check against the DNA. TRBV1 is termed a pseudogene. This TCR derives from a woman aged 55-69 years with acute or convalescent COVID-19. The CDR3: CTSRGQPRRVRGEAFF. The CDR3 bases are TGCACCAGCAGGGGACAGCCTCGCAGAGTTCGTGGTGAAGCTTTCTTT.